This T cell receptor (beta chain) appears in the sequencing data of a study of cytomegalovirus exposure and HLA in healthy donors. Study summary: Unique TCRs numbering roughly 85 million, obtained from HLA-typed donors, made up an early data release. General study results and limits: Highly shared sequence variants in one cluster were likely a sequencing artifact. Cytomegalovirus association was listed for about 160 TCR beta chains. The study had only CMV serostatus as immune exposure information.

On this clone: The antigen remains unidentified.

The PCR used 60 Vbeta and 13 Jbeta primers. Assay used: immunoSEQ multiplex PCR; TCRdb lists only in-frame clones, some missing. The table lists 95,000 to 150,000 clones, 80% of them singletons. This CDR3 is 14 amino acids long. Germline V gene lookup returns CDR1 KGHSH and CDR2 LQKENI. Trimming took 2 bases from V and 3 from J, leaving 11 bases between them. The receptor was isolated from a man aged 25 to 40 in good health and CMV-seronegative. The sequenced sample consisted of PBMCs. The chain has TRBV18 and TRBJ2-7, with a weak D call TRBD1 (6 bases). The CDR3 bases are TGTGCCAGCTCACCAACAGGGTGGGACTACGAGCAGTACTTC. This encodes CASSPTGWDYEQYF.